This is a list of T cell receptor beta chains from one sample in a study of blood T cell repertoires in COVID-19. This table comes from immunoSEQ multiplex PCR, and its TCRdb copy is limited to in-frame clones, with some not included. This sample yields fewer than 140,000 clones, of which roughly four fifths are seen a single time; roughly 6% belongs to the top ten. Input material: peripheral blood. Receptors were obtained from a man older than 75 with COVID-19, enrolled during active disease. CDR3s include the opening cysteine and the closing phenylalanine or tryptophan. Fields, in order: clone size, V gene, J gene, D gene, CDR3 DNA, CDR3 protein. The D gene is left open where the match is weak. Size tells how often a clone was seen (once, few, many) or the class of an expanded clone, and some rows leave it out.

abundance: once; v_gene: TRBV7-6; j_gene: TRBJ2-1; d_gene: TRBD1; CDR3nt: TGTGCCAGCAGCTCATGGACAGGGAAATTTGTCAATGAGCAGTTCTTC; CDR3aa: CASSSWTGKFVNEQFF
abundance: NA; v_gene: TRBV28; j_gene: TRBJ2-7; d_gene: NA; CDR3nt: TGTGCCAGCAGCCGAATGGGGGGTTCCTCCTACGAGCAGTACTTC; CDR3aa: CASSRMGGSSYEQYF
abundance: NA; v_gene: TRBV9; j_gene: TRBJ2-1; d_gene: NA; CDR3nt: TGTGCCAGCAGCCCCCGCTCCACTAGCAATGAGCAGTTCTTC; CDR3aa: CASSPRSTSNEQFF
abundance: NA; v_gene: TRBV9; j_gene: TRBJ1-6; d_gene: NA; CDR3nt: TGTGCCAGCAGCGTAGGGGAAAGGGGCGGCAGAAATTCACCCCTCCACTTT; CDR3aa: CASSVGERGGRNSPLHF
abundance: NA; v_gene: TRBV18; j_gene: TRBJ2-3; d_gene: TRBD1; CDR3nt: TGTGCCAGCTCACGGGACAGGCGTGATACAGATACGCAGTATTTT; CDR3aa: CASSRDRRDTDTQYF
abundance: NA; v_gene: TRBV20-1; j_gene: TRBJ1-1; d_gene: TRBD1; CDR3nt: TGCAGTGCTACGGGACAGGGAACGGCTTTCTTT; CDR3aa: CSATGQGTAFF
abundance: once; v_gene: TRBV7-9; j_gene: TRBJ2-7; d_gene: TRBD1; CDR3nt: TGTGCCAGCAGAGAAGGACAGGGTCAAGCCTACGAGCAGTACTTC; CDR3aa: CASREGQGQAYEQYF
abundance: NA; v_gene: TRBV6-5; j_gene: TRBJ2-1; d_gene: NA; CDR3nt: TGTGCCAGCAGTTACGGCCAGGAAGGGGGTGAGCAGTTCTTC; CDR3aa: CASSYGQEGGEQFF
abundance: once; v_gene: TRBV7-3; j_gene: TRBJ2-1; d_gene: TRBD2; CDR3nt: TGTGCCAGCAGCTTACTAGCGGGGAACAATGAGCAGTTCTTC; CDR3aa: CASSLLAGNNEQFF
abundance: NA; v_gene: TRBV2; j_gene: TRBJ2-1; d_gene: NA; CDR3nt: TGTGCCAGCAAGGGTCGGACTACTAACAATGAGCAGTTCTTC; CDR3aa: CASKGRTTNNEQFF
abundance: NA; v_gene: TRBV5-1; j_gene: TRBJ1-1; d_gene: TRBD1; CDR3nt: TGCGCCAGCAGCCGGGGACAGGGATTTGAGGGGAACACTGAAGCTTTCTTT; CDR3aa: CASSRGQGFEGNTEAFF
abundance: few; v_gene: TRBV9; j_gene: TRBJ2-1; d_gene: TRBD2; CDR3nt: TGTGCCAGCAGCCTCTCTGTCGGGAGGGCCCTCGACAATGAGCAGTTCTTC; CDR3aa: CASSLSVGRALDNEQFF
abundance: few; v_gene: TRBV29-1; j_gene: TRBJ1-1; d_gene: TRBD1; CDR3nt: TGCAGCGTCCTCTTAGGACAGGGTGACACTGAAGCTTTCTTT; CDR3aa: CSVLLGQGDTEAFF
abundance: NA; v_gene: TRBV5-1; j_gene: TRBJ1-1; d_gene: NA; CDR3nt: TGCGCCAGCAGCTTGGTAACGGGGGTGGGGACTGAAGCTTTCTTT; CDR3aa: CASSLVTGVGTEAFF
abundance: few; v_gene: TRBV7-2; j_gene: TRBJ2-5; d_gene: NA; CDR3nt: TGTGCCAGCAGTTTGGACAGAGAGACCCAGTACTTC; CDR3aa: CASSLDRETQYF
abundance: NA; v_gene: TRBV7-3; j_gene: TRBJ2-3; d_gene: NA; CDR3nt: TGTGCCAGCAGCTTAGCGGGAAGCACAGATACGCAGTATTTT; CDR3aa: CASSLAGSTDTQYF
abundance: once; v_gene: TRBV7-3; j_gene: TRBJ2-2; d_gene: NA; CDR3nt: TGTGCCAGCAGCACGACAGGTGCGAACACCGGGGAGCTGTTTTTT; CDR3aa: CASSTTGANTGELFF
abundance: NA; v_gene: TRBV19; j_gene: TRBJ2-5; d_gene: NA; CDR3nt: TGTGCCAGTAGTGCAACCGGGACTCAGTACCAAGAGACCCAGTACTTC; CDR3aa: CASSATGTQYQETQYF
abundance: NA; v_gene: TRBV18; j_gene: TRBJ1-5; d_gene: TRBD1; CDR3nt: TGTGCCAGCTCACCATCCGACAGGGGGCCCCAGCATTTT; CDR3aa: CASSPSDRGPQHF
abundance: NA; v_gene: TRBV5-4; j_gene: TRBJ1-1; d_gene: NA; CDR3nt: TGTGCCAGCCGCCGGGATCATAACACTGAAGCTTTCTTT; CDR3aa: CASRRDHNTEAFF
abundance: once; v_gene: TRBV27; j_gene: TRBJ2-3; d_gene: TRBD2; CDR3nt: TGTGCCAGCAGTTTATCGATCGGACTAGCAGATAGCACAGATACGCAGTATTTT; CDR3aa: CASSLSIGLADSTDTQYF
abundance: NA; v_gene: TRBV5-6; j_gene: TRBJ2-2; d_gene: TRBD2; CDR3nt: TGTGCCAGCAGCTGGACTAGTGCCACCGGGGAGCTGTTTTTT; CDR3aa: CASSWTSATGELFF
abundance: NA; v_gene: TRBV7-9; j_gene: TRBJ1-5; d_gene: NA; CDR3nt: TGTGCCAGCAGCCCGGTCGAGGGTAGCAATCAGCCCCAGCATTTT; CDR3aa: CASSPVEGSNQPQHF
abundance: few; v_gene: TRBV6-6; j_gene: TRBJ1-5; d_gene: NA; CDR3nt: TGTGCCAGCAGCCCGGGGGGGAATCAGCCCCAGCATTTT; CDR3aa: CASSPGGNQPQHF
abundance: few; v_gene: TRBV5-1; j_gene: TRBJ2-5; d_gene: TRBD2; CDR3nt: TGCGCCAGCAGCCCCGGGACTAGCGGGAACGTGTTCCAAGAGACCCAGTACTTC; CDR3aa: CASSPGTSGNVFQETQYF
abundance: NA; v_gene: TRBV19; j_gene: TRBJ2-1; d_gene: NA; CDR3nt: TGTGCCAGTAGTACCCGTGGGGCCTCTGAGCAGTTCTTC; CDR3aa: CASSTRGASEQFF
abundance: NA; v_gene: TRBV6-5; j_gene: TRBJ2-3; d_gene: NA; CDR3nt: TGTGCCAGCAGTTGGGCAGGGCGTCGAACAGATACGCAGTATTTT; CDR3aa: CASSWAGRRTDTQYF
abundance: NA; v_gene: TRBV19; j_gene: TRBJ2-1; d_gene: TRBD2; CDR3nt: TGTGCCAGTAGTATGTCCCGCGGGAGCTCCTACAATGAGCAGTTCTTC; CDR3aa: CASSMSRGSSYNEQFF
abundance: NA; v_gene: TRBV6-5; j_gene: TRBJ1-2; d_gene: NA; CDR3nt: TGTGCCAGCAGTACCGGTAGGGGTGCTAACTATGGCTACACCTTC; CDR3aa: CASSTGRGANYGYTF
abundance: NA; v_gene: TRBV6-2/TRBV6-3; j_gene: TRBJ1-1; d_gene: TRBD1; CDR3nt: TGTGCCAGCAGCCGAGCGACAGGGGGCACTGAAGCTTTCTTT; CDR3aa: CASSRATGGTEAFF
abundance: once; v_gene: TRBV7-3; j_gene: TRBJ1-2; d_gene: NA; CDR3nt: TGTGCCAGCAGTACAGGTGCTAACTATGGCTACACCTTC; CDR3aa: CASSTGANYGYTF
abundance: NA; v_gene: TRBV9; j_gene: TRBJ2-3; d_gene: TRBD2; CDR3nt: TGTGCCAGCAGTGGGGGACTAGCGGAGAGCACAGATACGCAGTATTTT; CDR3aa: CASSGGLAESTDTQYF
abundance: NA; v_gene: TRBV7-3; j_gene: TRBJ1-1; d_gene: NA; CDR3nt: TGTGCCAGCAGCTTAAACTCGGACACTGAAGCTTTCTTT; CDR3aa: CASSLNSDTEAFF
abundance: NA; v_gene: TRBV5-1; j_gene: TRBJ2-5; d_gene: NA; CDR3nt: TGCGCCAGCAGCAGCCGGGACATAACGTACCAAGAGACCCAGTACTTC; CDR3aa: CASSSRDITYQETQYF
abundance: once; v_gene: TRBV6-5; j_gene: TRBJ1-2; d_gene: TRBD1; CDR3nt: TGTGCCAGCAGGACCGGGACAGATAACTATGGCTACACCTTC; CDR3aa: CASRTGTDNYGYTF
abundance: NA; v_gene: TRBV9; j_gene: TRBJ2-1; d_gene: TRBD2; CDR3nt: TGTGCCAGCAGCGCGTCTAGCGGGAGATATGATGAGCAGTTCTTC; CDR3aa: CASSASSGRYDEQFF
abundance: NA; v_gene: TRBV5-1; j_gene: TRBJ2-1; d_gene: NA; CDR3nt: TGCGCCAGCAGCCCCGGTTCTAGCGCCAGCTCCTACAATGAGCAGTTCTTC; CDR3aa: CASSPGSSASSYNEQFF
abundance: NA; v_gene: TRBV28; j_gene: TRBJ2-6; d_gene: NA; CDR3nt: TGTGCCAGCAGTTTATGGGAGAGCTCTGGGGCCAACGTCCTGACTTTC; CDR3aa: CASSLWESSGANVLTF
abundance: NA; v_gene: TRBV2; j_gene: TRBJ1-4; d_gene: NA; CDR3nt: TGTGCCAGCAGCCCCGGACAGAGGGGTGAAAAACTGTTTTTT; CDR3aa: CASSPGQRGEKLFF
abundance: NA; v_gene: TRBV28; j_gene: TRBJ1-5; d_gene: NA; CDR3nt: TGTGCCAGCAGTTTGACACCTTATAGCAATCAGCCCCAGCATTTT; CDR3aa: CASSLTPYSNQPQHF
abundance: once; v_gene: TRBV13; j_gene: TRBJ2-3; d_gene: TRBD2; CDR3nt: TGTGCCAGCAGTTCGACGGTGACCGGGACTAGCGGGAGTTTGGGGGCAGATACGCAGTATTTT; CDR3aa: CASSSTVTGTSGSLGADTQYF
abundance: NA; v_gene: TRBV7-8; j_gene: TRBJ1-5; d_gene: TRBD1; CDR3nt: TGTGCCAGCAGCTTAGTCGGGACAGGGGAGTATAGCAATCAGCCCCAGCATTTT; CDR3aa: CASSLVGTGEYSNQPQHF